The rows below give T cell receptor beta chains drawn from one sample of a study of regulatory T cells in long-lasting Graves disease. Using its own MiXCR run on the multiplex PCR reads, TCRdb lists one record per CDR3 protein. The data hold hundreds of thousands of distinct CDR3 sequences, with 12% observed a single time. These data are also associated with another study on T cells in Graves' hyperthyroidism and ophthalmopathy.

The specimen was peripheral blood mononuclear cells (PBMCs), collected at new diagnosis, from a patient treated with antithyroid drugs. The source is a woman aged 30 to 39 with Graves disease. CDR3s include the opening cysteine and the closing phenylalanine or tryptophan. Fields, in order: clone size, V gene, D gene, J gene, CDR3 DNA, CDR3 protein. A D gene is named only where the DNA matches it firmly. Some rows have no size entry. The others give once, few or many, or a class for an expanded clone.

>many|TRBV7-2|TRBD2|TRBJ2-1
TGTGCCAGCAGCCAGGGACTAGCGGACCTTACCTACAATGAGCAGTTCTTC
CASSQGLADLTYNEQFF
>few|TRBV6-1|NA|TRBJ1-1
TGTGCCAGCAATTCGGGGGCGGGGGCTTTCTTT
CASNSGAGAFF
>many|TRBV28|NA|TRBJ2-7
TGTGCCAGCAGGCAATACGGGGGCTACGAGCAGTACTTC
CASRQYGGYEQYF
>many|TRBV2|TRBD2|TRBJ2-1
TGTGCCAGCAAGGGGGGGACTAGCGGCTACAATGAGCAGTTCTTC
CASKGGTSGYNEQFF
>many|TRBV29-1|TRBD2|TRBJ2-7
TGCAGCGTTGGCCTTGGGACTAGCAGGGCGGACGAGCAGTACTTC
CSVGLGTSRADEQYF
>NA|TRBV15|TRBD2|TRBJ2-1
TGTGCCACCAGCAGATTAAGCGGGGGCTTTGGTGAGCAGTTCTTC
CATSRLSGGFGEQFF
>many|TRBV30|NA|TRBJ1-6
TGTGCCTGGAGCTCGGGTCGGACCTATAATTCACCCCTCCACTTT
CAWSSGRTYNSPLHF
>NA|TRBV9|NA|TRBJ2-1
TGTGCCGGCAGCGTAGGGGGCGGGAGCATGAATGAGCAGTTCTTC
CAGSVGGGSMNEQFF
>many|TRBV10-3|TRBD2|TRBJ2-2
TGTGCCATCAGTGAGACTAGCGGACACACCGGGGAGCTGTTTTTT
CAISETSGHTGELFF
>NA|TRBV28|TRBD2|TRBJ2-7
TGTGCCAGCAGCGGTGGGACTAGCGGGAGTATAGTCGAGTACGAGCAGTACTTC
CASSGGTSGSIVEYEQYF
>many|TRBV29-1|NA|TRBJ1-1
TGCAGCGTTGAGGAGAACACTGAAGCTTTCTTT
CSVEENTEAFF
>few|TRBV28|TRBD1|TRBJ2-5
TGTGCCAGCCACTACAGGGGGAGACAAGAGACCCAGTACTTC
CASHYRGRQETQYF
>few|TRBV11-2|NA|TRBJ2-7
TGTGCCAGCAGCTTGTTGGTGGGGAAGGACTACGAGCAGTACTTC
CASSLLVGKDYEQYF
>many|TRBV11-2|TRBD1|TRBJ2-3
TGTGCCAGCAGCTTCGCCAGGGGGCCTCCACAGGGATGGAGCACAGATACGCAGTATTTT
CASSFARGPPQGWSTDTQYF
>many|TRBV27|NA|TRBJ2-2
TGTGCCAGCAGTTTCGGCTCCGGCACCGGGGAGCTGTTTTTT
CASSFGSGTGELFF
>many|TRBV7-9|TRBD2|TRBJ2-7
TGTGCCAGCAGCCCGGGGACTAGCGGAGCCTACGAGCAGTACTTC
CASSPGTSGAYEQYF
>many|TRBV7-9|NA|TRBJ2-3
TGTGCCAGCAGCTTAGCCTCGCGGGGCGACACAGATACGCAGTATTTT
CASSLASRGDTDTQYF
>many|TRBV2|TRBD2|TRBJ2-2
TGTGCCAGCAGTGCTTCACTAGCGGGTCGGGGGGAGCTGTTTTTT
CASSASLAGRGELFF
>many|TRBV15|NA|TRBJ2-1
TGTGCCACCAGCAGAGTCGGTAGCTCCTACAATGAGCAGTTCTTC
CATSRVGSSYNEQFF
>NA|TRBV2|NA|TRBJ1-4
TGTGCCAGCAGTGAGGAGGCAGATAATGAAAAACTGTTTTTT
CASSEEADNEKLFF
>many|TRBV2|NA|TRBJ1-6
TGTGCCAGCAGACCAAGGACGGTCTCCTATAATTCACCCCTCCACTTT
CASRPRTVSYNSPLHF
>many|TRBV6-1|TRBD2|TRBJ2-7
TGTGCCAGCACCGGCCTCGGGAGGGATAAAAACGAGCAGTACTTC
CASTGLGRDKNEQYF
>many|TRBV30|NA|TRBJ1-1
TGTGCCTGGATTCCCTGGGGAATGGTTGAAGCTTTCTTT
CAWIPWGMVEAFF
>many|TRBV30|NA|TRBJ1-1
TGTGCCTGGAGCTTCACGCCCCTCACTGAAGCTTTCTTT
CAWSFTPLTEAFF
>NA|TRBV30|NA|TRBJ1-1
TGTGCCTGGAGTGTACCCCTCGAAGCTTTCTTT
CAWSVPLEAFF
>NA|TRBV12-3/TRBV12-4|NA|TRBJ1-1
TGTGCCAGCAGTTCTTTTAGAGGGAAGCGGGTCACTGAAGCTTTCTTT
CASSSFRGKRVTEAFF
>few|TRBV7-6|NA|TRBJ2-5
TGTGCCAGCAGCTCCTCCCGATCGGGGACCCAGTACTTC
CASSSSRSGTQYF
>many|TRBV3-1|NA|TRBJ2-1
TGTGCCAGCAGCCCAGAAGACCCGAAAGTGTCCTACAATGAGCAGTTCTTC
CASSPEDPKVSYNEQFF
>NA|TRBV3-1|TRBD1|TRBJ1-1
TGTGCCAGCAGCACGTCGGGACAGGGGTTTCCCGGGGCTTTCTTT
CASSTSGQGFPGAFF
>many|TRBV6-2/TRBV6-3|TRBD2|TRBJ2-1
TGTGCCAGCAGCCTGGAGGGACTAGCGGACCCTTGGGATGAGCAGTTCTTC
CASSLEGLADPWDEQFF
>many|TRBV5-1|TRBD1|TRBJ2-1
TGCGCCAGCAGCCGTGGACCCCGGGACAGAGGAGACAATGAGCAGTTCTTC
CASSRGPRDRGDNEQFF
>many|TRBV7-2|TRBD1|TRBJ2-7
TGTGCCAGCAGCTTAGAGCAGGGGGCTTCCTACGAGCAGTACTTC
CASSLEQGASYEQYF
>NA|TRBV7-9|NA|TRBJ1-1
TGTGCCAGCAGCCCGGTCCTCGTTGGATCTCATGAAGCTTTCTTT
CASSPVLVGSHEAFF
>few|TRBV5-8|TRBD2|TRBJ2-3
TGTGCCAGCAGCTTGATTTTACCGGGAGGCGGACCGGTCACAGATACGCAGTATTTT
CASSLILPGGGPVTDTQYF
>many|TRBV7-9|NA|TRBJ1-1
TGTGCCAGCAGCTTAGGGATCACTGAAGCTTTCTTT
CASSLGITEAFF
>many|TRBV19|TRBD1|TRBJ2-3
TGTGCCAGTAGTGCCGACAGGGGGCTAAATGTCCCAGATACGCAGTATTTT
CASSADRGLNVPDTQYF
>many|TRBV28|NA|TRBJ2-7
TGTGCCATTGAGGGGCCCTCCTACGAGCAGTACTTC
CAIEGPSYEQYF
>NA|TRBV11-3|TRBD1|TRBJ2-7
TGTGCCAGCAGCTTAGGACGGACAGGGGACGGCGAGCAGTACTTC
CASSLGRTGDGEQYF
>many|TRBV6-1|TRBD1|TRBJ1-1
TGTGCCAGCAGACAGGGGAGCACTGAAGCTTTCTTT
CASRQGSTEAFF
>many|TRBV6-1|TRBD1|TRBJ1-6
TGTGCCAGCAGAGGACAGGTCTCAAATTCACCCCTCCACTTT
CASRGQVSNSPLHF
>many|TRBV3-1|NA|TRBJ2-2
TGTGCCAGCAGCCCCCTTCTTGATACGATTTCCACCGGGGAGCTGTTTTTT
CASSPLLDTISTGELFF
>many|TRBV2|TRBD2|TRBJ2-2
TGTGCCAGCAGCCCCCTCAATAGCGGGAGGGCCAGGACCGGGGAGCTGTTTTTT
CASSPLNSGRARTGELFF
>few|TRBV4-1|NA|TRBJ2-1
TGCGCCAGCAGCCAAGTTCTCGGGATCGATGAGCAGTTCTTC
CASSQVLGIDEQFF
>NA|TRBV5-6|TRBD1|TRBJ2-7
TGTGCCAGCAGCTTGACAGGGGGGTCGGTCTACGAGCAGTACTTC
CASSLTGGSVYEQYF
>NA|TRBV25-1|NA|TRBJ2-5
TGTGCCAGCAGTGAACGCGAGGGCGGGGAGACCCAGTACTTC
CASSEREGGETQYF
>NA|TRBV11-2|TRBD2|TRBJ2-3
TGTGCCAGCAGCTCTGCGGGAGACTACATCCACACAGATACGCAGTATTTT
CASSSAGDYIHTDTQYF
>many|TRBV12-3/TRBV12-4|NA|TRBJ1-2
TGTGCCACCATGAGGGGTGACGGATACTATGGCTACACCTTC
CATMRGDGYYGYTF
>many|TRBV30|NA|TRBJ1-2
TGTGCCTGGAGTGTACGGGCACCCAACTATGGCTACACCTTC
CAWSVRAPNYGYTF
>few|TRBV6-8|NA|TRBJ2-7
TGTGCCAGCAGTTACCCGGGCTACCGGGCGGTCGAGCAGTACTTC
CASSYPGYRAVEQYF
>NA|TRBV9|NA|TRBJ2-7
TGTGCCAGCAGTTTAGATGGGGGGCCCTCCGAGCAGTACTTC
CASSLDGGPSEQYF
>many|TRBV7-8|NA|TRBJ2-2
TGTGCCAGCAGCTTAATGAGCAGGGAGGTCACCGGGGAGCTGTTTTTT
CASSLMSREVTGELFF
>many|TRBV18|NA|TRBJ2-1
TGTGCCAGCTCATCGATGGACAGCTACAATGAGCAGTTCTTC
CASSSMDSYNEQFF